This TCR beta chain is from a study of blood T cell repertoires in COVID-19 (dated by TCRdb to the early 2020s). Turning to the overall study: Samples covering the acute and convalescent phases of COVID-19 were provided by collaborators in the United States, Italy and Spain. Subjects who had been exposed to COVID-19, were actively infected with it, or had recovered from it provided the deeply sampled blood TCRbeta repertoires that made up the dataset. Where available, HLA class I and class II types were obtained from metadata supplied by the sample provider rather than from assay-based typing. A de-identified subject ID, COVID-19 status, age in years and sex were almost always included in the sample metadata. The repertoires were made available in a free public database intended to serve as a resource for research on the immune response to SARS-CoV-2. The samples were drawn from two sources: the first 160 participants of the ongoing ImmuneRACE study, and 1,000 to 1,500 subjects contributed by 6 global collaborators. The prospective study material was composed of cDNA or gDNA derived from T cells, B-cell-depleted T cells, or PBMCs. Study-wide conclusions, independent of this receptor: Clinical and demographic metadata were provided uncurated, with the amount varying by source and participant.

According to the germline V gene (reference sequence), CDR1 reads SEHNR and CDR2 reads FQNEAQ. Taken from cysteine to phenylalanine, the CDR3 has 14 residues. Only the CDR3 DNA stays, 42 bases, in frame from base 1. V is clipped by 7 bases and J by 4 bases, and the sequence between their germline boundaries is 11 bases long. Worth noting for this clone: What this receptor recognizes is not known. No qualities accompany the bases; no much larger clone lies one base away.

Each collaborating institution followed its own protocols to collect whole blood in K2EDTA tubes. For TCRbeta analysis, collaborators shipped samples in one of three forms: frozen whole blood, isolated PBMCs, or DNA extracted from either of those sample types. TCRbeta CDR3 regions were amplified from genomic DNA by means of the immunoSEQ Assay, a bias-controlled multiplex PCR. Per the source publication's procedure: The number of nucleated cells in each sample was estimated from the amplification of reference gene primers within the assay. To quantify the absolute abundance of each unique TCRbeta CDR3 rearrangement, sequence reads were collapsed and filtered. For each sample, productive Simpson clonality was calculated as the square root of Simpson's diversity index across productive rearrangements. TCRdb re-hosts the immuneACCESS table, in-frame sequences only. Its copies lack some clones; in the studies checked, an unresolved V gene accounts for under half of them, and the cause for the rest is not known. V and J calls and clone size are copied from that table; D and trimming were computed from the DNA. The sample records 130,000 or so clones, 75% to 90% of which are singletons. Of the sample, around 4.1% falls within the top ten clones.

This clonotype was sampled from a human donor in a cohort sampled during active COVID-19. The chain links TRBV7-9 with TRBJ2-6, with a tentative D gene TRBD1 over 5 matching bases. Sequencing used peripheral blood. For the CDR3, the sequence is CASIPQAGANVLTF. Read as DNA, the sequence is TGTGCCAGCATCCCACAGGCAGGGGCCAACGTCCTGACTTTC.